A single sample gave rise to the 8 T cell receptor beta chains below, sequenced in a study of a mutant IDH1 vaccine in newly diagnosed glioma. The protocol was immunoSEQ multiplex PCR, while the TCRdb copy is restricted to in-frame clones and leaves out a portion. The profile shows 29,000 or so clones, more than 75% of them singletons. The time point: week 35, safety follow-up. Mutant IDH1 20-mer peptide, at 300 ug, made up each vaccine dose, with topical imiquimod. Antigens for these TCRs are unknown. Sequences were derived from PBMCs, sampled from a glioma patient whose treatment included an IDH1 peptide vaccine. All receptors derive from a man aged 50-60 years with glioma.

The sample holds a few counts of this clone. The chain couples TRBV2 to TRBJ2-5, with TRBD1 identical over 7 bases. Losses at the gene ends were 8 bases for V and 3 bases for J; bases not matched to a gene: 9. The CDR3 spans 14 residues. Germline assignment: CDR1 SNHLY and CDR2 FYNNEI. CDR3 nucleotide sequence: TGTGCCAGCTCAAAGTATGGGACAGAAGAGACCCAGTACTTC. Translating it yields CASSKYGTEETQYF.

The rearrangement links TRBV7-3 to TRBJ2-3, with D maybe TRBD2 (7 bases). Trimming removed 1 base at V and 6 bases at J, with 14 bases between. CDR3 length equals 15 residues. Germline V lookup: CDR1 SGHTA, CDR2 FQGTGA. CDR3 amino acids: CASSLIGGGLDTQYF. CDR3 nucleotide sequence: TGTGCCAGCAGCTTAATTGGGGGGGGCCTTGATACGCAGTATTTT. Based on the CDR3 plus reference TRBV7-3 and TRBJ2-3, the full variable domain is GAGVSQTPSNKVTEKGKYVELRCDPISGHTALYWYRQSLGQGPEFLIYFQGTGAADDSGLPNDRFFAVRPEGSVSTLKIQRTERGDSAVYLCASSLIGGGLDTQYFGPGTRLTVL.

The table lists this clone with a few counts. This chain uses TRBV2 with TRBJ1-2; D is undetermined. Germline assignment: CDR1 SNHLY and CDR2 FYNNEI. Trimming stripped 5 bases from V and 2 bases from J, with 6 bases between. This CDR3 contains 12 residues. CDR3 sequence: CASSKGNYGYTF. CDR3 nucleotides: TGTGCCAGCAGTAAAGGGAACTATGGCTACACCTTC.

The chain recombines TRBV4-1 with TRBJ2-1; 7 positions agree with TRBD1. This CDR3 is built from 15 residues. Germline V gene sequence: CDR1 MGHRA, CDR2 YSYEKL. V lost 4 bases to trimming and J lost 2 bases; unmatched junction nucleotides: 5. The DNA of the CDR3 is TGCGCCAGCAGCCCCCGGACAGGAGCCTACAATGAGCAGTTCTTC. Translation: CASSPRTGAYNEQFF.

The chain's CDR3 is CASGLVGDRDNEKLFF. CDR3 in DNA: TGTGCTAGTGGTTTGGTAGGGGACAGGGATAATGAAAAACTGTTTTTT. J is TRBJ1-4 and V is TRBV12-5; TRBD1 matches 9 bases. Unmatched junction bases numbered 3, after V lost 0 bases and J lost 4 bases. CDR1 is LGHNT, CDR2 FRNRAP, per germline. The length of the CDR3 is 16 residues. Based on the CDR3 plus reference TRBV12-5 and TRBJ1-4, the full variable domain is DARVTQTPRHKVTEMGQEVTMRCQPILGHNTVFWYRQTMMQGLELLAYFRNRAPLDDSGMPKDRFSAEMPDATLATLKIQPSEPRDSAVYFCASGLVGDRDNEKLFFGSGTQLSVL.

This rearrangement joins TRBV2 to TRBJ1-2; weak D call: TRBD1 (5 bases). CDR1 is SNHLY, CDR2 FYNNEI, per germline. The germline V and J ends were trimmed by 1 base and 1 base, with 7 bases remaining between them. The CDR3 is made up of 14 amino acids. CDR3 coding DNA: TGTGCCAGCAGTGAAGGCAGGGTTAACTATGGCTACACCTTC. It specifies CASSEGRVNYGYTF.

The chain recombines TRBV4-1 with TRBJ1-1, with D maybe TRBD1 (6 bases). From germline, CDR1 is MGHRA and CDR2 YSYEKL. The CDR3 is 16 amino acids. Trimming stripped 4 bases from V and 5 bases from J, with 20 bases between. For the CDR3, the DNA is TGCGCCAGCAGCCTAAGTCCCAGGGGCGAAAATACTGAAGCTTTCTTT. It yields the protein CASSLSPRGENTEAFF.

The chain links TRBV4-1 to TRBJ1-5; D ambiguous. The germline CDR1 and CDR2 sequences are MGHRA and YSYEKL. Trimming took 1 base from V and 3 from J, leaving 7 bases between them. CDR3 size: 14 residues. Here the CDR3 reads CASSQGGINQPQHF. CDR3 sequence (DNA): TGCGCCAGCAGCCAAGGAGGCATCAATCAGCCCCAGCATTTT.